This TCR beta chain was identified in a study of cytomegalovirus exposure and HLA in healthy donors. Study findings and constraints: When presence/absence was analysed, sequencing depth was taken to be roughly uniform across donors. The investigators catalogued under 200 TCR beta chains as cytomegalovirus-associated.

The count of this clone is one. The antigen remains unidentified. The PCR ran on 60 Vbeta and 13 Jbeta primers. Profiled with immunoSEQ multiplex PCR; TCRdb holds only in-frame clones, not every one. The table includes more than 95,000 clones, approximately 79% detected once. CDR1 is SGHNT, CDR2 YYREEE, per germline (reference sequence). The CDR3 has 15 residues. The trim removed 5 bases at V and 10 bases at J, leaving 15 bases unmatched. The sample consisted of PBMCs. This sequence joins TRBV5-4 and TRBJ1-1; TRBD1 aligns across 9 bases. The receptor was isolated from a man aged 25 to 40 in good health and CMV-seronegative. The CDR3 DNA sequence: TGTGCCAGCAGTTCCGCTGGCGAGGACAGGGGTCTAGCTTTCTTT. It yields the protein CASSSAGEDRGLAFF.